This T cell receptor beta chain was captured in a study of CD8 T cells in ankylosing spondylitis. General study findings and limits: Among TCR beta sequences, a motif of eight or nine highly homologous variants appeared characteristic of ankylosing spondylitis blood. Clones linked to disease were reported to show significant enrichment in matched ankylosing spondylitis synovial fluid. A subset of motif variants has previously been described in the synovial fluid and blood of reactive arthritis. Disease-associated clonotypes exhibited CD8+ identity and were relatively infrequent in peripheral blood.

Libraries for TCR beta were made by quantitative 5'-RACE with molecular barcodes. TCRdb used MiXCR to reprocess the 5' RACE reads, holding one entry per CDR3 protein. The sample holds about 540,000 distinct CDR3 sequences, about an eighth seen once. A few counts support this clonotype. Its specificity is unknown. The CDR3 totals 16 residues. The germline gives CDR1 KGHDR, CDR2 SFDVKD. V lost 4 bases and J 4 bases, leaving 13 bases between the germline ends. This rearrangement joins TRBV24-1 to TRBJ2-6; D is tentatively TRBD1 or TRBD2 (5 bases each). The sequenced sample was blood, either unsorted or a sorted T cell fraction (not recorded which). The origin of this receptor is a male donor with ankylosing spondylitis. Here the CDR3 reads CATSEPPGRGANVLTF. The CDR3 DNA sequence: TGTGCCACCAGTGAACCACCAGGGAGAGGGGCCAACGTCCTGACTTTC.